Listed below are T cell receptor beta chains from one sample, sequenced in a study of cytomegalovirus exposure and HLA in healthy donors. Clones were sequenced by immunoSEQ multiplex PCR, and TCRdb holds only the in-frame ones, with some missing. The repertoire holds 200,000 to 300,000 clones, with 84% as singletons. Specimen: PBMCs. The receptor source for this set is a woman in her thirties or forties in good health and CMV-seropositive. Each CDR3 is given without its conserved first and last residue. Fields, in order: clone size, V gene, CDR3 protein. Only part of the rows carry a size: once, few, many, or a class if the clone is expanded.

>-|TRBV21-1
ASSKRLRREAYNEQF
>-|TRBV28
ASSFGDRGLYEQY
>-|TRBV9
ASSAAGLASYEQY
>once|TRBV9
ASSVAAGSLGEQY
>-|TRBV2
ASLFWSYEQY
>-|TRBV29-1
SVTSGNMNTEAF
>few|TRBV18
ASSPGTGGNQPQH
>-|TRBV19
ASSSGEGGTEAF
>-|TRBV4-3
ASSQAISGVAKNIQY
>-|TRBV2
ASIPAGGVTGELF